These T cell receptor beta chains were read from a single sample in a study of T-cell reconstitution after alpha-beta-depleted transplantation in children. Via MiXCR, TCRdb re-called the PCR reads, giving one row per CDR3 protein. The table lists 200,000 to 250,000 distinct CDR3 sequences, around 8% of them singletons. Sequencing used PBMCs, mostly from graft donor cells, obtained 180 days after TCRalphabeta/CD19-depleted stem cell transplant. Receptor source: a male patient younger than 18 who had a stem cell transplant for acute lymphoblastic leukemia, so the T cells may come from the graft donor. CDR3s include the opening cysteine and the closing phenylalanine or tryptophan. Fields, in order: V gene, J gene, D gene, clone size, CDR3 DNA, CDR3 protein. D genes are given only for firm matches. Some rows mark clone size as missing; the rest say once, few, many or name a class of expanded clone.

v_gene: TRBV27
j_gene: TRBJ2-1
d_gene: NA
abundance: many
CDR3nt: TGTGCCAGCAGTTTTGGACAGTACAATGAGCAGTTCTTC
CDR3aa: CASSFGQYNEQFF

v_gene: TRBV2
j_gene: TRBJ2-7
d_gene: TRBD2
abundance: NA
CDR3nt: TGTGCCTTCAGTCTAAGGCCCGCCGGGGCGGGAGGTCCCCCCTACGAGCAGTACTTC
CDR3aa: CAFSLRPAGAGGPPYEQYF

v_gene: TRBV7-2
j_gene: TRBJ1-4
d_gene: TRBD1
abundance: many
CDR3nt: TGTGCCAGCAGCTACGACAGGGGAAGTGAAAAACTGTTTTTT
CDR3aa: CASSYDRGSEKLFF

v_gene: TRBV12-3/TRBV12-4
j_gene: TRBJ1-3
d_gene: NA
abundance: many
CDR3nt: TGTGCCAGCAGCCGGGGGGGTGGAAACACCATATATTTT
CDR3aa: CASSRGGGNTIYF

v_gene: TRBV14
j_gene: TRBJ2-7
d_gene: TRBD2
abundance: many
CDR3nt: TGTGCCAGCAGCCAAGATCGGGAGGTGGCAAGCTACGAGCAGTACTTC
CDR3aa: CASSQDREVASYEQYF

v_gene: TRBV20-1
j_gene: TRBJ1-2
d_gene: NA
abundance: many
CDR3nt: TGCAGTGCTAGAGATTTCGGTCGCCGGGGACCGAAGAGTTATGGCTACACCTTC
CDR3aa: CSARDFGRRGPKSYGYTF

v_gene: TRBV11-1
j_gene: TRBJ1-2
d_gene: TRBD1
abundance: NA
CDR3nt: TGTGCCAGCAGCTTACGGACAGGCGTCAACTATGGCTACACCTTC
CDR3aa: CASSLRTGVNYGYTF

v_gene: TRBV5-1
j_gene: TRBJ2-3
d_gene: NA
abundance: NA
CDR3nt: TGCGCCAGCAGCTTGGGTCGGGGCACTAGCACAGATACGCAGTATTTT
CDR3aa: CASSLGRGTSTDTQYF

v_gene: TRBV5-5
j_gene: TRBJ2-7
d_gene: TRBD1
abundance: many
CDR3nt: TGTGCCAGCAGCTTGGCCTTGGGACAGGTTTCCTACGAGCAGTACTTC
CDR3aa: CASSLALGQVSYEQYF

v_gene: TRBV4-3
j_gene: TRBJ1-5
d_gene: NA
abundance: many
CDR3nt: TGCGCCAGCAGCCAAGATCGATGGAGCAATCAGCCCCAGCATTTT
CDR3aa: CASSQDRWSNQPQHF